Presented here are 23 T cell receptor beta chains from one specimen sequenced in a study of T cell responses to AZD1222 COVID-19 vaccine. Only in-frame clones appear in the TCRdb table, and some are missing; sequencing was by immunoSEQ multiplex PCR. The data show roughly 110,000 clones, with roughly nine tenths seen just once and around 4.3% held by the top ten. The source material was peripheral blood, sampled on day 0 of AZD1222 vaccination. All receptors come from an adult in good health.

The chain recombines TRBV19 with TRBJ1-5; D might be TRBD1 (6 bases). V was pared by 10 bases and J by 0 bases, with 16 bases between. The CDR3 is 15 amino acids. From germline, CDR1 is LNHDA and CDR2 SQIVND (reference sequence). The CDR3 loop reads CAKPRDILSNQPQHF. CDR3 nucleotide sequence: TGTGCCAAACCTCGGGACATCCTTAGCAATCAGCCCCAGCATTTT.

The chain recombines TRBV11-3 with TRBJ2-1, with TRBD2 matching 9 bases. The ends lost 2 bases at V and 10 bases at J; junction bases unmatched: 3. This CDR3 has 13 residues. In germline, CDR1 is SGHNT, CDR2 YENEEA. CDR3 region: CASSLPAGGEQFF. The CDR3 DNA sequence: TGTGCCAGCAGCTTACCGGCGGGGGGGGAGCAGTTCTTC.

This clone was counted once. The chain links TRBV11-1 to TRBJ1-2, with no clear D. The V end lost 2 bases, the J end lost 6 bases, and 7 bases lay between the germline ends. CDR1 is SGHAT, CDR2 FQDESV, per germline (reference sequence). The CDR3 covers 12 residues. The CDR3 DNA is TGTGCCAGCAGCTTAAGAGGGAATGGCTACACCTTC. It yields the protein CASSLRGNGYTF.

The gene calls are TRBV9 and TRBJ2-3; D is unclear. The CDR3 covers 14 residues. Germline CDR1 is SGDLS and CDR2 is YYNGEE. Trimming removed 0 bases at V and 0 bases at J, with 5 bases between. The CDR3 DNA follows: TGTGCCAGCAGCGTAGTATCCAGCACAGATACGCAGTATTTT. This translates into CASSVVSSTDTQYF. The variable domain in full, with the rest retrieved from reference TRBV9 and TRBJ2-3, is DSGVTQTPKHLITATGQRVTLRCSPRSGDLSVYWYQQSLDQGLQFLIQYYNGEERAKGNILERFSAQQFPDLHSELNLSSLELGDSALYFCASSVVSSTDTQYFGPGTRLTVL.

The chain has TRBV5-1 and TRBJ1-4; D might be TRBD1 (5 bases). V was trimmed by 3 bases and J by 6 bases, leaving 21 bases between them. The CDR3 runs 17 residues. CDR1 SGHRS and CDR2 YFSETQ come from the germline V gene. In nucleotides, the CDR3 is TGCGCCAGCAGCTGGCGGGGAGGTAGGGTCAGGGATGAAAAACTGTTTTTT. It yields the protein CASSWRGGRVRDEKLFF.

This sequence joins TRBV5-1 and TRBJ2-5; the D gene could be TRBD1 or TRBD2 (5 bases each). There are 15 residues in the CDR3. Deletions cut 4 bases from V and 5 bases from J, with 18 bases between. The germline V gene has CDR1 SGHRS and CDR2 YFSETQ. CDR3 residues: CASSPPGAGSETQYF. The DNA for the CDR3 is TGCGCCAGCAGCCCCCCCGGGGCAGGTAGTGAGACCCAGTACTTC. The full variable domain, its missing parts supplied by reference TRBV5-1 and TRBJ2-5, is KAGVTQTPRYLIKTRGQQVTLSCSPISGHRSVSWYQQTPGQGLQFLFEYFSETQRNKGNFPGRFSGRQFSNSRSEMNVSTLELGDSALYLCASSPPGAGSETQYFGPGTRLLVL.

The chain recombines TRBV5-5 with TRBJ1-5; a possible D gene is TRBD1 (5 bases). The CDR3 runs 15 residues. Trimming took off 0 bases at V and 0 bases at J, with 7 bases between the two ends. Per the germline V gene, CDR1 is SGHKS and CDR2 is YYEKEE (reference sequence). CDR3 DNA sequence: TGTGCCAGCAGCTTGGGACAGAATAGCAATCAGCCCCAGCATTTT. This translates into CASSLGQNSNQPQHF.

This chain uses TRBV27 with TRBJ2-7; a weak D match, TRBD1 (8 bases). Trimming took 7 bases from V and 4 from J, leaving 14 bases between them. CDR3 size: 13 residues. Germline CDR1 reads MNHEY; CDR2 reads SMNVEV (reference sequence). The CDR3 protein is CASIDRGGYEQYF. The CDR3 coding sequence is TGTGCCAGCATAGACAGGGGAGGGTACGAGCAGTACTTC.

The chain combines TRBV18 with TRBJ1-5, with TRBD1 matching 10 bases. From germline, CDR1 is KGHSH and CDR2 LQKENI. The length of the CDR3 is 15 residues. Unmatched junction bases numbered 2, after V lost 3 bases and J lost 3 bases. CDR3 sequence: CASSPGTGDNQPQHF. The CDR3 DNA reads as TGTGCCAGCTCACCTGGGACAGGGGACAATCAGCCCCAGCATTTT. Full variable domain (missing parts from reference TRBV18 and TRBJ1-5): NAGVMQNPRHLVRRRGQEARLRCSPMKGHSHVYWYRQLPEEGLKFMVYLQKENIIDESGMPKERFSAEFPKEGPSILRIQQVVRGDSAAYFCASSPGTGDNQPQHFGDGTRLSIL.

This clone was detected once. Compared with germline, one end of the junction differs, possibly owing to a read error. The rearrangement uses TRBV11-2 and TRBJ2-1, with D possibly being TRBD1 (5 bases). The V gene's germline CDR1 is SGHAT and CDR2 FQNNGV. CDR3 length: 15 amino acids. CDR3 DNA: TGTGCCAGCAGCTTAGCGCAGGGATCCTCCAATGAGCAGTTCTTC. Residues: CASSLAQGSSNEQFF.

J is TRBJ2-3 and V is TRBV4-3, with D perhaps matching TRBD1 (5 bases). The CDR3 runs 17 residues. The germline CDR1 and CDR2 sequences are LGHNA and YSLEER. V dropped 0 bases and J dropped 2 bases, with 15 bases sitting between them. CDR3 sequence reads: CASSQDRAQNNTDTQYF. The CDR3 nucleotides are TGCGCCAGCAGCCAAGACAGGGCCCAAAACAACACAGATACGCAGTATTTT.

The V and J genes are TRBV6-1 and TRBJ1-2; tentatively, D is TRBD1 (6 bases). CDR1 MNHNS and CDR2 SASEGT come from the germline V gene. This CDR3 has 17 amino acids. The germline V and J ends were trimmed by 3 bases and 8 bases, with 25 bases remaining between them. This CDR3 is CASSETGWARDSRGYTF. DNA for the CDR3: TGTGCCAGCAGTGAGACAGGCTGGGCCAGGGATTCGAGGGGCTACACCTTC.

The chain recombines TRBV5-1 with TRBJ1-1; D uncertain. The length of the CDR3 is 14 residues. The V end was cut by 0 bases, the J end by 1 base, with 7 bases between. Germline lookup yields CDR1 SGHRS and CDR2 YFSETQ. For the CDR3, the DNA is TGCGCCAGCAGCTTGGACAACAGGAACACTGAAGCTTTCTTT. Its translation is CASSLDNRNTEAFF.

The chain combines TRBV10-3 with TRBJ1-1; possibly TRBD1 for D (5 bases). Germline V gene data show CDR1 as ENHRY and CDR2 as SYGVKD. Trimming removed 2 bases from V and 0 bases from J, with 10 bases in between. The CDR3 is 15 amino acids. The CDR3 nucleotides are TGTGCCATCAGTGAGGGAAAGGGGATGAACACTGAAGCTTTCTTT. This translates into CAISEGKGMNTEAFF.

The chain carries TRBV6-1 and TRBJ1-1; possible D gene TRBD1, 5 bases. The germline V gene encodes CDR1 MNHNS and CDR2 SASEGT. V was pared by 3 bases and J by 10 bases, with 27 bases between. The CDR3 has 17 residues. In DNA, the CDR3 is TGTGCCAGCAGTGACGTTATGCGACCGGACAATCACTTCCCAGCTTTCTTT. This translates into CASSDVMRPDNHFPAFF.

The rearrangement uses TRBV19 and TRBJ1-2; 7 bases are a match to TRBD1. Germline CDR1 is LNHDA and CDR2 is SQIVND (reference sequence). The V and J ends lost 4 bases and 3 bases, in that order; junction bases with no gene match: 8. CDR3 length equals 15 residues. The CDR3 loop reads CASSRPGQAHYGYTF. CDR3 in DNA: TGTGCCAGTAGTAGACCCGGACAGGCCCACTATGGCTACACCTTC.

The chain links TRBV19 to TRBJ2-7; 14 bases match TRBD2. The J segment lost 6 bases and the V segment lost 5 bases, leaving 12 bases of the junction unmatched. Germline values: CDR1 LNHDA, CDR2 SQIVND (reference sequence). The CDR3 is 17 residues long. The CDR3 DNA follows: TGTGCCAGTAGTCTGCTGAGTGGACTAGCGGGGGGTTCCGAGCAGTACTTC. Encoded protein: CASSLLSGLAGGSEQYF.

The chain couples TRBV3-1 (or the pseudogene TRBV3-2) to TRBJ1-2; TRBD1 might be the D (5 bases). The germline V gene encodes CDR1 LGHDT and CDR2 YNNKEL (reference sequence). V dropped 4 bases and J dropped 1 base, with 10 bases sitting between them. CDR3 length equals 14 residues. Here the CDR3 reads CASSRTPLNYGYTF. CDR3 coding DNA: TGTGCCAGCAGCCGGACACCTCTTAACTATGGCTACACCTTC.

This chain links TRBV2 with TRBJ2-7, with 7 bases aligning to TRBD2. Germline CDR1 is SNHLY and CDR2 is FYNNEI. The junction had 10 bases not matched to a gene; V was cut back by 8 bases and J by 3 bases. The CDR3 consists of 14 residues. In DNA, the CDR3 is TGTGCCAGCTTGCCCCGCCGGGGGGTCTACGAGCAGTACTTC. Residues: CASLPRRGVYEQYF.

The genes are TRBV10-3 and TRBJ2-1; TRBD1 matches 9 bases. There are 15 residues in the CDR3. The J segment lost 1 base and the V segment lost 7 bases, leaving 5 bases of the junction unmatched. CDR1 is ENHRY, CDR2 SYGVKD, per germline. CDR3 region: CAIMGQGASYNEQFF. The CDR3 DNA reads TGTGCCATCATGGGACAGGGAGCGTCCTACAATGAGCAGTTCTTC.

This chain links TRBV6-6 with TRBJ1-1, with a possible D match to TRBD1 (5 bases). Germline CDR1 reads MNHNY; CDR2 reads SVGAGI (reference sequence). CDR3 length: 13 amino acids. Trimming pared 7 bases from V and 6 bases from J, leaving 15 bases between. The chain's CDR3 is CASTTGGRAEAFF. The CDR3 nucleotides read TGTGCCAGCACGACGGGGGGGAGGGCTGAAGCTTTCTTT.

This chain links TRBV5-1 with TRBJ1-3, with a tentative D call TRBD1 (5 bases). V was shortened by 0 bases and J by 4 bases, with 8 bases between the two germline ends. Germline CDR1 SGHRS, CDR2 YFSETQ. The CDR3 totals 14 residues. The CDR3 DNA sequence: TGCGCCAGCAGCTTGGGGCGGGACGGAAACACCATATATTTT. Its protein is CASSLGRDGNTIYF.

The chain is built from TRBV30 and TRBJ1-1; no clear D gene. Germline V lookup: CDR1 GTSNPN, CDR2 SVGIG (reference sequence). The germline V and J ends were trimmed by 0 bases and 7 bases, with 6 bases remaining between them. This CDR3 region has 11 residues. The CDR3 here is CAWSVTVEAFF. The CDR3 region has the DNA TGTGCCTGGAGTGTAACAGTTGAAGCTTTCTTT.